The present T cell receptor beta chain was sequenced within a study of T-cell reconstitution after alpha-beta-depleted transplantation in children. Broader study findings: Approximately two months post-transplant, alpha-beta T cells reportedly originated from several hundred expanded graft clones. There were some patients whose high TCRbeta diversity at day 60 came from surviving recipient T cells and thymic progenitors. Newly produced T cells mostly accounted for T-cell counts and diversity one year post-transplant.

TCRbeta library preparation incorporated unique molecular identifiers. In TCRdb, the PCR reads were re-called with MiXCR into one record per CDR3 protein. The sample comprises just over 950,000 distinct CDR3 sequences, roughly 29% of which are singletons, and 25% to 35% rests with the top ten. This clonotype was picked up a small number of times. Its antigen is unidentified. The V gene lost 1 base and the J gene lost 10 bases, with 7 bases spanning the gap. There are 11 residues in the CDR3. The gene calls are TRBV12-3 or TRBV12-4 and TRBJ1-1; unclear D gene. This specimen was PBMCs, mostly from graft donor cells, taken 360 days after TCRalphabeta/CD19-depleted stem cell transplant. The receptor was derived from a boy in the first two years of life who had a stem cell transplant for SCID, so the T cells may come from the graft donor. Here the CDR3 reads CASSLGMVAFF. CDR3 nucleotide sequence: TGTGCCAGCAGTTTAGGGATGGTAGCTTTCTTT.